Described below is a single T cell receptor beta chain sequence and its context. Its antigen remains unknown. Building the TCR beta libraries relied on iRepertoire HTBI primers, and CDR3 regions underwent Arm-PCR. TCRdb itself ran the multiplex PCR reads through MiXCR, one entry per CDR3 protein. In the table there are some 600,000 distinct CDR3 sequences, roughly 16% of which are singletons. Documented time point: newly diagnosed GD, antithyroid drugs for less than 3 months. After RNA was extracted from PBMCs, the TCR library was made from it. This entry is derived from a study of regulatory T cells in long-lasting Graves disease. Findings of the study overall: Persistent disease was associated with favored TRBV28 usage and with favored use of TRBJ1-2 and TRBJ2-5.

Germline V CDR1 and CDR2: DFQATT, SNEGSKA (reference sequence). The CDR3 is made up of 17 amino acids. V gave up 0 bases and J gave up 1 base; unmatched junction bases: 8. The same sample was also studied in work on T cells in Graves' hyperthyroidism and ophthalmopathy. That report adds: Clinical symptoms, serum thyroxine and TRAb, thyroid ultrasound and orbital computed tomography together formed the diagnostic basis. Blood samples included most of the expanded thyroid clonotypes exceeding 0.001. Stable hyperthyroidism was separated from ophthalmopathy by a model based on 13 V-J features.

The V and J genes are TRBV20-1 and TRBJ2-5, with 10 bases lining up with TRBD2. This material consisted of peripheral blood mononuclear cells (PBMCs), taken at new diagnosis, from a patient treated with antithyroid drugs. This TCR was recovered from a young man with Graves disease. This chain's CDR3 is CSARDPASGSAQETQYF. Here the CDR3 DNA reads TGCAGTGCTAGAGATCCCGCTAGCGGGAGTGCCCAAGAGACCCAGTACTTC.